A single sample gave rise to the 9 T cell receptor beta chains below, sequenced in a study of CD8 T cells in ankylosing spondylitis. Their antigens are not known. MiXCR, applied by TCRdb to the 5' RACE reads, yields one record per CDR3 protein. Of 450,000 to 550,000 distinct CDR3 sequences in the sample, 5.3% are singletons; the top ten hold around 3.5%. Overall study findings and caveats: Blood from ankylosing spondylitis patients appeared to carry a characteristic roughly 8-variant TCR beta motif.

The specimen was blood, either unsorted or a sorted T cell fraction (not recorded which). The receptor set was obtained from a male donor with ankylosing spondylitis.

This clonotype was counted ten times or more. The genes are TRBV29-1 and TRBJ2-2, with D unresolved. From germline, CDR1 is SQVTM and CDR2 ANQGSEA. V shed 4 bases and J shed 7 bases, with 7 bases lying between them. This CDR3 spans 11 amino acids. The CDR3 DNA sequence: TGCAGCGTTGGTAGTATCGGGGAGCTGTTTTTT. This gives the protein CSVGSIGELFF.

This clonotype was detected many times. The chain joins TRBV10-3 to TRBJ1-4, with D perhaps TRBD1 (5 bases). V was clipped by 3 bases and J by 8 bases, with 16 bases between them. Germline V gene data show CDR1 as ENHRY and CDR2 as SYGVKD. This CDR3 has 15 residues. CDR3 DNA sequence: TGTGCCATCAGTGACGAAGGGGCAGAGGGAGAAAAACTGTTTTTT. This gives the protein CAISDEGAEGEKLFF.

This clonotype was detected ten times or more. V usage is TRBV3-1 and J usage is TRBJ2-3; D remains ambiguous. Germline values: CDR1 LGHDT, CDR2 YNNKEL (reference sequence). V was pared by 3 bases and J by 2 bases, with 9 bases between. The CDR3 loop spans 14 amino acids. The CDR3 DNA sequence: TGTGCCAGCAGCCAGGACGGTTACACAGATACGCAGTATTTT. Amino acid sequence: CASSQDGYTDTQYF.

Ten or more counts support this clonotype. The CDR3: CSASDTAGETQYF. The DNA for the CDR3 is TGCAGTGCCTCAGACACAGCGGGAGAGACGCAGTATTTT. The V call is TRBV20-1, the J call TRBJ2-3; 8 bases align to TRBD2. The CDR3 is made up of 13 amino acids. Trimming at V came to 6 bases and at J to 9 bases, leaving 11 bases not matched to a gene. Germline CDR1 is DFQATT and CDR2 is SNEGSKA (reference sequence).

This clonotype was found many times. The CDR3 here is CASSPTRDSSYEQYF. Written as DNA, the CDR3 is TGTGCCAGCTCCCCAACCAGAGACAGCTCCTACGAGCAGTACTTC. The chain joins TRBV18 to TRBJ2-7; perhaps TRBD1 as D (5 bases). The CDR3 is 15 residues long. The V end lost 6 bases, the J end lost 0 bases, and 15 bases lay between the germline ends. The V gene's germline CDR1 is KGHSH and CDR2 LQKENI.

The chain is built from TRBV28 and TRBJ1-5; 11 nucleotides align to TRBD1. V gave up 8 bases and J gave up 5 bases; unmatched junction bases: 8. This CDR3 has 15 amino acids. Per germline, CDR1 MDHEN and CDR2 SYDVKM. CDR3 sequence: CASGGMGQGDQPQHF. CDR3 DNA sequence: TGTGCCAGCGGGGGAATGGGACAGGGGGATCAGCCCCAGCATTTT. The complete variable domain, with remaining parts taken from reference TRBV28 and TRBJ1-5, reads DVKVTQSSRYLVKRTGEKVFLECVQDMDHENMFWYRQDPGLGLRLIYFSYDVKMKEKGDIPEGYSVSREKKERFSLILESASTNQTSMYLCASGGMGQGDQPQHFGDGTRLSIL.

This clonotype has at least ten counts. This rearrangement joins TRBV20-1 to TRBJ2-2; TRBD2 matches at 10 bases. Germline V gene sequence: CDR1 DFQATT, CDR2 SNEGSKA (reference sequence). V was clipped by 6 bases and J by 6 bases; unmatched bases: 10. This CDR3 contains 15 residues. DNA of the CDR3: TGCAGTGCGAAAAGACAGGGACTAGCGCCCGGGGAGCTGTTTTTT. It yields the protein CSAKRQGLAPGELFF.

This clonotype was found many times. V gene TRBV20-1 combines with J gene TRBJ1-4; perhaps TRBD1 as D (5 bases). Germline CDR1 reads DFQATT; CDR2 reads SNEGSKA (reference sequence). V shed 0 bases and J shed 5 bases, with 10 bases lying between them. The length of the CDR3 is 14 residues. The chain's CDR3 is CSARDSTVNEKLFF. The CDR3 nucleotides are TGCAGTGCTAGAGATTCGACAGTGAATGAAAAACTGTTTTTT.

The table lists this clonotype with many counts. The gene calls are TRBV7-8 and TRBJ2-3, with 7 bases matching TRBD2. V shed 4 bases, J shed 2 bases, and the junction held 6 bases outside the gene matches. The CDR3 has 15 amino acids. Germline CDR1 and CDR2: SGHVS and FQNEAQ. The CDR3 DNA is TGTGCCAGCAGCTCCCTAGCGGACTACACAGATACGCAGTATTTT. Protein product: CASSSLADYTDTQYF.